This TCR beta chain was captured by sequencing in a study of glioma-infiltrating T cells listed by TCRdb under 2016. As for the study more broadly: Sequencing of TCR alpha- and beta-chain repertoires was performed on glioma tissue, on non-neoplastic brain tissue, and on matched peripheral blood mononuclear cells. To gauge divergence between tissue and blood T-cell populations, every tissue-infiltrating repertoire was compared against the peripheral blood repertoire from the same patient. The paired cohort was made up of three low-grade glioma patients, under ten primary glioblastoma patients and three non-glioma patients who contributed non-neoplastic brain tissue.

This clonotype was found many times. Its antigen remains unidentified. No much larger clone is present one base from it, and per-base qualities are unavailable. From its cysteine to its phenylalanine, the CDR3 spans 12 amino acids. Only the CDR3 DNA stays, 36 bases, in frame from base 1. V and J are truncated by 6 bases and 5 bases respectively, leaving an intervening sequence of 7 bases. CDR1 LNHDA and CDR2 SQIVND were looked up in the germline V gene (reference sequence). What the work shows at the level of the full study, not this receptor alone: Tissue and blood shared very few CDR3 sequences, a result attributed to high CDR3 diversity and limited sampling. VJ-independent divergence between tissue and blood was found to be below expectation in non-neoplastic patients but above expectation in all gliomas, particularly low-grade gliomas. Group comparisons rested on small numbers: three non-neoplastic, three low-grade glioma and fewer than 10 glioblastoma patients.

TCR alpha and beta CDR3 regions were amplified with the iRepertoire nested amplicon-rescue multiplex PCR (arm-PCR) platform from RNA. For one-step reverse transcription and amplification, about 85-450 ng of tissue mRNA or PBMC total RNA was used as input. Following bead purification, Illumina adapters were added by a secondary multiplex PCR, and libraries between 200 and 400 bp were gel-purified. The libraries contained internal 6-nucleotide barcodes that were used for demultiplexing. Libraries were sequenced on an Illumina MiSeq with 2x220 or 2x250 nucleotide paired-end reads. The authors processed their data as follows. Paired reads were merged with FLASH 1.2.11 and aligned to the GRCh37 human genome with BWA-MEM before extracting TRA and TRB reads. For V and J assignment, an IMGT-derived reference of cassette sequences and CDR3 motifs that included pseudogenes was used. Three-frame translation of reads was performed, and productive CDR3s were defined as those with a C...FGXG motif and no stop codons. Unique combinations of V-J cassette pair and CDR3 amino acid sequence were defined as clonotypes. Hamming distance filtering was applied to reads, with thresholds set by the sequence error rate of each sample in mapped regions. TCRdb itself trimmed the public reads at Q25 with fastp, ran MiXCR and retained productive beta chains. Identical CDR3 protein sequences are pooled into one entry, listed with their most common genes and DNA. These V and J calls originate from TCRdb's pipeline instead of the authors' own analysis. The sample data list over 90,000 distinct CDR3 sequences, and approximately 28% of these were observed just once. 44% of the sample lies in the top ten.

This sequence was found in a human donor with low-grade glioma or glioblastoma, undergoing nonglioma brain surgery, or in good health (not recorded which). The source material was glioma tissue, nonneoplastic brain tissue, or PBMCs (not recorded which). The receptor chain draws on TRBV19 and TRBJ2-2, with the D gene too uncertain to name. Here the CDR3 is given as CASRTWTGELFF. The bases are TGTGCCAGTAGGACCTGGACCGGGGAGCTGTTTTTT.